These T cell receptor beta chains were read from a single sample in a study of T cell changes during pregnancy in multiple sclerosis. The table came from immunoSEQ multiplex PCR; TCRdb's copy has only in-frame clones and leaves some out. In the table there are about 74,000 clones, about nine tenths of which are singletons. The source was peripheral blood, collected after pregnancy. The receptors were gathered from a female donor in good health, enrolled as a control in a pregnancy study. CDR3s include the opening cysteine and the closing phenylalanine or tryptophan. D genes are given only for firm matches. Some rows have no size entry. The others give once, few or many, or a class for an expanded clone.

>TRBD2|TRBJ2-7|-|TRBV25-1
TGTGCCAGCGGAGAGGGGACTAGAGACTACGAGCAGTACTTC
CASGEGTRDYEQYF
>-|TRBJ2-4|-|TRBV7-8
TGTGCCAGCAGCTCGGTTCACCCGGGCATTCAGTACTTC
CASSSVHPGIQYF
>-|TRBJ1-1|-|TRBV18
TGTGCCAGCTCACCTACCAGGGTAATGAACACTGAAGCTTTCTTT
CASSPTRVMNTEAFF
>TRBD1|TRBJ1-4|-|TRBV27
TGTGCCAGCAGTTTAGGGACAGGGGGCTCGGGTCTGTTTTTT
CASSLGTGGSGLFF
>TRBD1|TRBJ1-2|-|TRBV18
TGTGCCAGCTCACGCGGACAGGACACTAACTATGGCTACACCTTC
CASSRGQDTNYGYTF
>TRBD2|TRBJ2-3|-|TRBV7-6
TGTGCCAGCAGCTTAGAGGCAGAGACTAGCGTACGTTGGGCTTATACGCAGTATTTT
CASSLEAETSVRWAYTQYF
>TRBD1|TRBJ1-2|few|TRBV29-1
TGCAGCGTGACAGGGAACTATGGCTACACCTTC
CSVTGNYGYTF
>TRBD1|TRBJ1-1|-|TRBV7-2
TGTGCCAGCAGCTCCTCCGGGACAGGGAACACTGAAGCTTTCTTT
CASSSSGTGNTEAFF
>-|TRBJ2-1|-|TRBV7-6
TGTGCCAGCAGCTTAGGGGCGGGGAGCTCCTACAATGAGCAGTTCTTC
CASSLGAGSSYNEQFF
>-|TRBJ1-1|-|TRBV19
TGTGCCAGTAGGAGGGGGGGCCGCGGCAGGGACACTGAAGCTTTCTTT
CASRRGGRGRDTEAFF
>-|TRBJ1-5|-|TRBV27
TGTGCCAGCAGTTACGGGGGAGGCCAGCCCCAGCATTTT
CASSYGGGQPQHF
>TRBD2|TRBJ2-1|-|TRBV5-6
TGTGCCAGCAGCTTGGCGGGGGGGCCGAATGAGCAGTTCTTC
CASSLAGGPNEQFF
>TRBD1|TRBJ1-1|-|TRBV19
TGTGCCAGTAGCCAGGGGGCCGACACTGAAGCTTTCTTT
CASSQGADTEAFF
>-|TRBJ1-2|-|TRBV6-1
TGTGCCAGCACCACGGACGGGATGGGTGGCTACACCTTC
CASTTDGMGGYTF
>TRBD1|TRBJ2-7|-|TRBV6-1
TGTGCCAGCAGTGAATTAAGGGGGCTGAACGAGCAGTACTTC
CASSELRGLNEQYF
>TRBD1|TRBJ1-3|-|TRBV7-9
TGTGCCAGCAGCTCAACAGGGGGCCCAGGAAACACCATATATTTT
CASSSTGGPGNTIYF
>TRBD2|TRBJ2-3|-|TRBV2
TGTGCCAGCAGTCGGGGGGAACCCGTGCTAGATACGCAGTATTTT
CASSRGEPVLDTQYF
>-|TRBJ1-5|-|TRBV27
TGTGCCAGCAGTTTAGGTACAGATAGCAATCAGCCCCAGCATTTT
CASSLGTDSNQPQHF
>TRBD1|TRBJ1-2|-|TRBV4-1
TGCGCCAGCAGCCAGACTTCAGGGGGAACAGGATGGGGCTACACCTTC
CASSQTSGGTGWGYTF
>TRBD2|TRBJ2-2|-|TRBV5-5
TGTGCCAGCAGCTTGAGCCTAGCGGGAGGGCCGGGCGGGGAGCTGTTTTTT
CASSLSLAGGPGGELFF
>TRBD2|TRBJ2-7|once|TRBV10-2
TGCGCCAGCAGCGGATTAGCGGGGGGTTACTCCTACGAGCAGTACTTC
CASSGLAGGYSYEQYF
>-|TRBJ2-3|-|TRBV4-2
TGTGCCAGTGGATCACGGAGCGACACAGATACGCAGTATTTT
CASGSRSDTDTQYF
>TRBD2|TRBJ2-1|-|TRBV6-6
TGTGCCAGCACCTTAGCGGGAGGGCCGGGGGAGCAGTTCTTC
CASTLAGGPGEQFF
>-|TRBJ1-5|-|TRBV28
TGTGCCAGCAGTTTGCGTCAGGGCTGGCGGCCCCAGCATTTT
CASSLRQGWRPQHF
>TRBD2|TRBJ2-3|-|TRBV7-8
TGTGCCAGCAGCTTGATTCTAGCGGGAGATACGCAGTATTTT
CASSLILAGDTQYF